One T cell receptor (beta chain) is described in this entry. Its target is unknown. Original methodology: There were a median of roughly 100,000 TCRs per sample, with a range from roughly 23,224 to 750,000. One entry per CDR3 protein results from TCRdb running MiXCR on the RACE reads. Here the V and J calls rest on TCRdb's processing, not on the authors' analysis. The sample contains about 42,000 distinct CDR3 sequences, just under 9% of which appear only once. This entry is derived from a study of human T cells and chemical hapten exposure. Study conclusions and caveats: Patch test score was positively correlated with the counts of TCRs that had expanded at PT1. No change in TCRs above 1 in 1000 frequency was produced by DPC sensitization.

Trimming pared 3 bases from V and 1 base from J, leaving 5 bases between. The CDR3 consists of 13 residues. Per germline, CDR1 MDHEN and CDR2 SYDVKM. Time point indicated: patch test 2, 6 weeks after DPC sensitization. Treatment reported: therapeutic diphenylcyclopropenone sensitization with weekly scalp DPC. Alopecia patients between 18 and 70 years old and suitable for DPC were used as donors. The rearrangement joins TRBV28 to TRBJ2-3; D not certain. The sequences come from whole blood, collected in connection with sensitization to the hapten diphenylcyclopropenone (DPC). The sequence derives from a woman between 35 and 50 years old with alopecia areata. Some clones in this sample may be carry-over from other donors' samples. The CDR3 sequence: CASSFGGTDTQYF. CDR3 coding DNA: TGTGCCAGCAGTTTTGGGGGCACAGATACGCAGTATTTT.